This T cell receptor beta chain was recorded in a study of identical twins. Study-level points and caveats: Potential partial confounding of zero-insertion analyses by invariant MAIT and iNKT cells was noted. For cord blood, abundant beta clonotypes had fewer insertions, unlike memory repertoires, which showed none.

Carrying unique molecular identifiers, the cDNA also gained a universal primer site through template switching. TCRdb called the 5' RACE reads again in MiXCR, with one record for every CDR3 protein. The sample yields 420,000 or so distinct CDR3 sequences, 15% to 20% seen once. This clonotype was picked up many times. The target antigen is unknown. The CDR3 extends over 15 amino acids. Germline lookup yields CDR1 LNHDA and CDR2 SQIVND (reference sequence). Trimming removed 4 bases from V and 9 bases from J, with 19 bases in between. Healthy Caucasians supplied all donations. The source is a man aged 45 to 65 in good health. The source material was naive T cells sorted from blood. The chain uses TRBV19 and TRBJ2-1; D remains unclear. The chain's CDR3 is CASSNQALVDGEQFF. The DNA of the CDR3 is TGTGCCAGTAGTAACCAGGCGCTCGTAGATGGTGAGCAGTTCTTC.